The 7 T cell receptor beta chains given below trace back to one sample, sequenced in a study of blood T cell repertoires in COVID-19. This table comes from immunoSEQ multiplex PCR, and its TCRdb copy is limited to in-frame clones, with some not included. The profile shows 200,000 to 300,000 clones, 86% of them singletons. The specimen was PBMCs or T cells enriched from blood (not recorded which). The receptor set was obtained from a woman between 45 and 60 years old who had recovered from COVID-19.

A note on this clone: Other DNA sequences in this specimen translate into the identical CDR3. The chain links TRBV30 to TRBJ1-1; no clear D gene. Trimming stripped 0 bases from V and 0 bases from J, with 5 bases between. The CDR3 consists of 13 residues. CDR1 GTSNPN and CDR2 SVGIG come from the germline V gene (reference sequence). The CDR3 DNA reads as TGTGCCTGGAGTGTACTCCTGAACACTGAAGCTTTCTTT. It translates to CAWSVLLNTEAFF.

The gene calls are TRBV3-1 (or the pseudogene TRBV3-2) and TRBJ2-1, with D unclear. The CDR3 is made up of 12 amino acids. Trimming removed 4 bases at V and 5 bases at J, with 6 bases between. Looked up from germline, CDR1 is LGHDT and CDR2 is YNNKEL (reference sequence). CDR3 sequence: CASSRANNEQFF. The CDR3 DNA sequence: TGTGCCAGCAGCCGGGCGAACAATGAGCAGTTCTTC.

The rearrangement uses TRBV5-8 and TRBJ1-2, with a weak D call TRBD1 (6 bases). This CDR3 region has 15 residues. The V gene's germline CDR1 is SGHTS and CDR2 YDEGEE. Trimming took off 5 bases at V and 3 bases at J, with 17 bases between the two ends. In DNA, the CDR3 is TGTGCCAGCAGGGAGGTTTCCAGGGGCGACTATGGCTACACCTTC. Protein sequence: CASREVSRGDYGYTF.

CDR3 DNA sequence: TGTGCCACCAGTGATTTGCGGGGCGGGGAGAAAGATACGCAGTATTTT. Amino acids: CATSDLRGGEKDTQYF. V and J are TRBV24-1 and TRBJ2-3; D might be TRBD2 (6 bases). The V gene's germline CDR1 is KGHDR and CDR2 SFDVKD. This CDR3 region has 16 residues. Trimming left V 0 bases short and J 5 bases short, with 14 bases between.

The gene calls are TRBV28 and TRBJ1-2; D not resolved. The V end lost 8 bases, the J end lost 12 bases, and 7 bases lay between the germline ends. The length of the CDR3 is 8 residues. Germline V gene data show CDR1 as MDHEN and CDR2 as SYDVKM. In nucleotides, the CDR3 is TGTGCCAGCGACATGAACACCTTC. Residues: CASDMNTF.

This clone was seen a single time. The V gene is TRBV7-8, the J gene TRBJ1-1, with a weak D call TRBD1 (6 bases). V was cut by 3 bases and J by 2 bases, with 10 bases left in between. CDR3 size: 14 residues. Germline CDR1 is SGHVS and CDR2 is FQNEAQ. The chain's CDR3 is CASSFYRDNTEAFF. CDR3 nucleotides: TGTGCCAGCAGCTTTTACAGGGACAACACTGAAGCTTTCTTT.

The chain is built from TRBV2 and TRBJ1-1; TRBD1 aligns across 8 bases. The germline gives CDR1 SNHLY, CDR2 FYNNEI. The CDR3 is 14 residues long. V gave up 5 bases and J gave up 6 bases; unmatched junction bases: 8. The CDR3 region is CASSRTGTRSEAFF. The CDR3 coding sequence is TGTGCCAGCAGTAGGACAGGGACCCGGTCTGAAGCTTTCTTT.